This T cell receptor beta chain was sequenced for a study of T cell repertoires in cytomegalovirus infection. Study background: Public TCR beta signatures were indicative of both CMV infection and a matching HLA type. Study results and limitations: Cumulative public TCR beta family frequency identified CMV carriers with the relevant HLA. The ex vivo response was dominated by HLA-C-restricted CMV-specific TCR beta clonotypes.

TCRdb redid the calling of the reads with MiXCR, one entry per CDR3 protein. This sample has about 680,000 distinct CDR3 sequences; approximately 24% occur once, and the top ten carry 7.5% to 9%. This clonotype was recorded many times. Its antigen is not known. The receptor's source is a human donor in good health (CMV status not recorded). Some clones in this sample may be carry-over from other donors' samples. The material sequenced was CD8+ T cells from PBMCs.

The CDR3 is CASSAVGIDTQYF. The CDR3, as DNA: TGTGCCAGCAGTGCAGTGGGCATAGATACGCAGTATTTT. The V and J genes are TRBV28 and TRBJ2-3; no clear D. In germline, CDR1 is MDHEN, CDR2 SYDVKM. The CDR3 runs 13 residues. Trimming took off 5 bases at V and 5 bases at J, with 11 bases between the two ends. The full variable domain, completed using reference TRBV28 and TRBJ2-3, is DVKVTQSSRYLVKRTGEKVFLECVQDMDHENMFWYRQDPGLGLRLIYFSYDVKMKEKGDIPEGYSVSREKKERFSLILESASTNQTSMYLCASSAVGIDTQYFGPGTRLTVL.